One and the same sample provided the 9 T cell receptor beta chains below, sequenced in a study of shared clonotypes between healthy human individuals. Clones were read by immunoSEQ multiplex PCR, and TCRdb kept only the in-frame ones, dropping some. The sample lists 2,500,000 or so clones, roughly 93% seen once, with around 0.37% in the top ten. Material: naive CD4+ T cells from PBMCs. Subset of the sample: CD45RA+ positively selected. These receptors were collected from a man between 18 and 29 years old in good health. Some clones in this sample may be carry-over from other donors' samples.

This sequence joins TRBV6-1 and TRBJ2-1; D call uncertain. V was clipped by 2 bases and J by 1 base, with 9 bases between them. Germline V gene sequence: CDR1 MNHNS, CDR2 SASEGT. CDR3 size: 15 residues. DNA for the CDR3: TGTGCCAGCAGTGAACGCGAAAGATCCTACAATGAGCAGTTCTTC. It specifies CASSERERSYNEQFF.

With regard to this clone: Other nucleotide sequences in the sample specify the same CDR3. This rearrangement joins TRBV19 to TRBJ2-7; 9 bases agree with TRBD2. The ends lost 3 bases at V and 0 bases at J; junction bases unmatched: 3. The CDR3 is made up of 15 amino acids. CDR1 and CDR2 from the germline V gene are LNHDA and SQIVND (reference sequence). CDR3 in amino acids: CASSILAGSSYEQYF. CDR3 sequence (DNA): TGTGCCAGTAGTATCCTAGCGGGAAGCTCCTACGAGCAGTACTTC. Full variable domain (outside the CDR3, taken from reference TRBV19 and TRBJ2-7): DGGITQSPKYLFRKEGQNVTLSCEQNLNHDAMYWYRQDPGQGLRLIYYSQIVNDFQKGDIAEGYSVSREKKESFPLTVTSAQKNPTAFYLCASSILAGSSYEQYFGPGTRLTVT.

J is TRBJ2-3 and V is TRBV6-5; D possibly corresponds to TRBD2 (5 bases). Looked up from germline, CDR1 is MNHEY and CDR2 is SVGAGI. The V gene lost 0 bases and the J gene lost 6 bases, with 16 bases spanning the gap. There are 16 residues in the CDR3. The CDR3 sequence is CASSYSRAPIWDTQYF. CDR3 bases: TGTGCCAGCAGTTACTCGAGGGCTCCTATCTGGGATACGCAGTATTTT.

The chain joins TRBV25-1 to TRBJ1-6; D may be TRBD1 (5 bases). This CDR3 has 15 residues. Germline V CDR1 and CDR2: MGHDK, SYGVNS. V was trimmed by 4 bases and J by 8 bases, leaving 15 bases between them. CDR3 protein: CASSVTTGSDSPLHF. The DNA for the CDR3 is TGTGCCAGCAGTGTTACAACAGGTTCGGATTCACCCCTCCACTTT.

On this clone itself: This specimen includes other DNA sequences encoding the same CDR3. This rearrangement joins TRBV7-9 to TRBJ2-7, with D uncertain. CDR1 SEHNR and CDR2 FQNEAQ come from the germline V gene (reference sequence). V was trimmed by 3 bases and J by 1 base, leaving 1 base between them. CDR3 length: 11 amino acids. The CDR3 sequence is CASSFSYEQYF. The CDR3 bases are TGTGCCAGCAGCTTTTCCTACGAGCAGTACTTC. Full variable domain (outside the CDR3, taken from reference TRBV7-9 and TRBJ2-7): DTGVSQNPRHKITKRGQNVTFRCDPISEHNRLYWYRQTLGQGPEFLTYFQNEAQLEKSRLLSDRFSAERPKGSFSTLEIQRTEQGDSAMYLCASSFSYEQYFGPGTRLTVT.

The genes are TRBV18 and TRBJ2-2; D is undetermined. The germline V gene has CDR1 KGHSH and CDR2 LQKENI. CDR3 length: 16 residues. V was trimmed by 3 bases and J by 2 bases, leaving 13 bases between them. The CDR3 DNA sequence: TGTGCCAGCTCACCCGTCCGGGTAGTCAACACCGGGGAGCTGTTTTTT. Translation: CASSPVRVVNTGELFF.

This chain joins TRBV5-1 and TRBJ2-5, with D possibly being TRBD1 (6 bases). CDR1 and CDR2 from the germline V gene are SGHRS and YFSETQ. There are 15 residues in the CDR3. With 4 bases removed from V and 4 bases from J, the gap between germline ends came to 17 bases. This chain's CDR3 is CASSPGGRVGETQYF. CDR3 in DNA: TGCGCCAGCAGCCCTGGGGGCAGGGTTGGAGAGACCCAGTACTTC.

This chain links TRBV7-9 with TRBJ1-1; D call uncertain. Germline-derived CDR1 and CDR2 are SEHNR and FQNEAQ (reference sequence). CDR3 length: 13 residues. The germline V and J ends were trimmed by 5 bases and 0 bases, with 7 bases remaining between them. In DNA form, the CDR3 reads TGTGCCAGCAGCCAATATATGAACACTGAAGCTTTCTTT. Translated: CASSQYMNTEAFF. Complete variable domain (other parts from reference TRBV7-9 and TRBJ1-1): DTGVSQNPRHKITKRGQNVTFRCDPISEHNRLYWYRQTLGQGPEFLTYFQNEAQLEKSRLLSDRFSAERPKGSFSTLEIQRTEQGDSAMYLCASSQYMNTEAFFGQGTRLTVV.

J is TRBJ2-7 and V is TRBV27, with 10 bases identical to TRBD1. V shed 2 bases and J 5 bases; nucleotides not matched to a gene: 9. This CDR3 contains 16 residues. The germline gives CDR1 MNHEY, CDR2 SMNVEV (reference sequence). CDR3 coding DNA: TGTGCCAGCAGTTTAATCAGGGGACAGGGGCCTGACGAGCAGTACTTC. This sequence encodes CASSLIRGQGPDEQYF.